The clone carrying this T cell receptor beta chain was counted a single time. Other DNA sequences within the sample encode an identical CDR3. This CDR3 is 14 amino acids long. Germline CDR1 is SGHKS and CDR2 is YYEKEE (reference sequence). With 4 bases removed from V and 7 bases from J, the gap between germline ends came to 12 bases. The data derive from a study of control samples from healthy donors and cancer patients. Measured with immunoSEQ multiplex PCR; TCRdb has only the in-frame clones, and not every one. Found here are roughly 120,000 clones, 85% to 95% of them singletons; the top ten hold 1.5% to 2%.

The chain employs TRBV5-5 and TRBJ1-6; tentatively, D is TRBD1 (6 bases). Sequenced sample: PBMCs. The origin of this receptor is a middle-aged man with head and neck cancer. The CDR3, as DNA: TGTGCCAGCAGCCGAAGGACAGACAATTCACCCCTCCACTTT. Translation gives CASSRRTDNSPLHF.